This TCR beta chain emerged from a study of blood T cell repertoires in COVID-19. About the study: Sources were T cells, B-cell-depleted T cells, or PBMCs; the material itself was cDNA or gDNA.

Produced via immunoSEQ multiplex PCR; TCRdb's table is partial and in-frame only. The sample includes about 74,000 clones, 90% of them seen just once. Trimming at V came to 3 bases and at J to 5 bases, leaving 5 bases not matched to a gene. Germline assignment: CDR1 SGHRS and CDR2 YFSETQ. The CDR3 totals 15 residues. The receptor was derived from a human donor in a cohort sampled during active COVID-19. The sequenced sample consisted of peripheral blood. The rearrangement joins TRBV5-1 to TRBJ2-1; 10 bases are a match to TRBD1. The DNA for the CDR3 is TGCGCCAGCAGCTCGGGACAGGGGACTCACAATGAGCAGTTCTTC. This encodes CASSSGQGTHNEQFF.